This T cell receptor beta chain was identified in a study of pediatric ulcerative colitis. Broader study findings: Compared with controls, ulcerative colitis showed greater blood-rectum clone sharing. This repertoire reflects total lymphocytes rather than subpopulations like regulatory T cells.

On this clone itself: Its antigen is undetermined.

The trim removed 5 bases at V and 4 bases at J, leaving 6 bases unmatched. Per germline, CDR1 GTSNPN and CDR2 SVGIG (reference sequence). The CDR3 extends over 13 amino acids. This table comes from immunoSEQ multiplex PCR, and its TCRdb copy is limited to in-frame clones, with some not included. This repertoire shows some 10,000 clones, roughly four fifths found once; its top ten account for about 3.9%. The rectum was sampled with one to two pinch biopsies at colonoscopy. The TCR sequence derives from a girl aged 10 to 17 who was a control in a study of pediatric ulcerative colitis. The material sequenced was gut tissue. The genes are TRBV30 and TRBJ2-5; 8 nucleotides agree with TRBD1. The CDR3 is CAWGGQGGETQYF. The CDR3 DNA reads TGTGCCTGGGGCGGACAGGGAGGAGAGACCCAGTACTTC.